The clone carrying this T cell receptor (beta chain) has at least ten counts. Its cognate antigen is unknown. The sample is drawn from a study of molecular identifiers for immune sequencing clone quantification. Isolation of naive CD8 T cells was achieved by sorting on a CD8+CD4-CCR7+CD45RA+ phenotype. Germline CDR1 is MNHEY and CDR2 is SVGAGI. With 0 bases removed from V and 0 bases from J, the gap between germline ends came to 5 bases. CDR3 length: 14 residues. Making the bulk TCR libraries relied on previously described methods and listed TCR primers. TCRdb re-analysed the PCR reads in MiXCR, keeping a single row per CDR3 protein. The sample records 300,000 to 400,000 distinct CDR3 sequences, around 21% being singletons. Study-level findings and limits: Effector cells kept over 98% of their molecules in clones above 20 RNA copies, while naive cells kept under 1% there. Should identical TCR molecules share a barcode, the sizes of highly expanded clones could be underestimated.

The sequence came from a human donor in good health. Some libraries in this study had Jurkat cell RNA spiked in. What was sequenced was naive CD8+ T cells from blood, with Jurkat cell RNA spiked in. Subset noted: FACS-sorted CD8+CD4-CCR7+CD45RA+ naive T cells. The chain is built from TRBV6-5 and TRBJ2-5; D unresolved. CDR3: CASSYSRDQETQYF. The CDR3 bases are TGTGCCAGCAGTTACTCACGGGACCAAGAGACCCAGTACTTC.